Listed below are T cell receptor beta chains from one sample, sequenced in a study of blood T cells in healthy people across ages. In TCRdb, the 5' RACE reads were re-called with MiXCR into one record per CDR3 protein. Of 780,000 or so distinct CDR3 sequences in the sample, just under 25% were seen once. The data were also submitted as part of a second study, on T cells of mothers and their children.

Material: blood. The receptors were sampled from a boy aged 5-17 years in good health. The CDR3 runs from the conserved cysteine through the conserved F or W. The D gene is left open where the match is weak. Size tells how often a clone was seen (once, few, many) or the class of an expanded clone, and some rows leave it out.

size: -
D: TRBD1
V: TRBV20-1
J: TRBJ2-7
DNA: TGCAGTGCTAGCGAGGCAGGGGGACCCTACGAGCAGTACTTC
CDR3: CSASEAGGPYEQYF

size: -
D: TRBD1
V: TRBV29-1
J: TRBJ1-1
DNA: TGCAGCGCCGACAGGGGTCCTGAAGCTTTCTTT
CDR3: CSADRGPEAFF

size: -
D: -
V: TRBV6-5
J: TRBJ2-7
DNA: TGTGCCAGCAGTTACCAGGGGGGGCTCGAGCAGCACTTC
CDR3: CASSYQGGLEQHF

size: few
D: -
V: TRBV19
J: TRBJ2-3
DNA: TGTGCCAGTAGTATTTGGCAGGAACCAGATACGCAGTATTTT
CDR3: CASSIWQEPDTQYF

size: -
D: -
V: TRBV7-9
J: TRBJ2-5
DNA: TGTGCCAGCAGCTTATTTCGGGGACACCAAGAGACCCAGTACTTC
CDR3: CASSLFRGHQETQYF

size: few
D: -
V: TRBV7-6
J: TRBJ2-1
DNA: TGTGCCAGCAGCATGACCCAGTACAATGAGCAGTTCTTC
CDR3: CASSMTQYNEQFF

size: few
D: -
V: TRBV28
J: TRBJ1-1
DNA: TGTGCCAGCAGCGAAAAGGGACGGTTTTTGAACACTGAAGCTTTCTTT
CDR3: CASSEKGRFLNTEAFF

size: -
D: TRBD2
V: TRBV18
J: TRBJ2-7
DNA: TGTGCCAGCTCACCATCGGCTAGCGGTTCCTACGAGCAGTACTTC
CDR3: CASSPSASGSYEQYF

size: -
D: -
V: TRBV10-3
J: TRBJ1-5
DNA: TGTGCCATCAGTGTGGGAACAGAGAGCAATCAGCCCCAGCATTTT
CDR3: CAISVGTESNQPQHF

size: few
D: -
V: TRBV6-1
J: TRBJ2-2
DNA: TGTGCCAGCAGTGCATATCAGGGGACCGGGGAGCTGTTTTTT
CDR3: CASSAYQGTGELFF

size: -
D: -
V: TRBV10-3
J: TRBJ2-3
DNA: TGTGCCATCAGTGAGAGTTCAGATACGCAGTATTTT
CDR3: CAISESSDTQYF

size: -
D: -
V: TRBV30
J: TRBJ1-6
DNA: TGTGCCTGGAGCGGGGGAAGCTCCTATAATTCACCCCTCCACTTT
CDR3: CAWSGGSSYNSPLHF

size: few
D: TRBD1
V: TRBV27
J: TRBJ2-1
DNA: TGTGCCAGCAGTCTCATCCGGGACAGGGGCCTTATCCAGTTCTTC
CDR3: CASSLIRDRGLIQFF

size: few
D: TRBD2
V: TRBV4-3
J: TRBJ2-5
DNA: TGCGCCCCTCACTCCAAAGACCCCCTTAGCGGGGGGGATGAAGAGACCCAGTACTTC
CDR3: CAPHSKDPLSGGDEETQYF